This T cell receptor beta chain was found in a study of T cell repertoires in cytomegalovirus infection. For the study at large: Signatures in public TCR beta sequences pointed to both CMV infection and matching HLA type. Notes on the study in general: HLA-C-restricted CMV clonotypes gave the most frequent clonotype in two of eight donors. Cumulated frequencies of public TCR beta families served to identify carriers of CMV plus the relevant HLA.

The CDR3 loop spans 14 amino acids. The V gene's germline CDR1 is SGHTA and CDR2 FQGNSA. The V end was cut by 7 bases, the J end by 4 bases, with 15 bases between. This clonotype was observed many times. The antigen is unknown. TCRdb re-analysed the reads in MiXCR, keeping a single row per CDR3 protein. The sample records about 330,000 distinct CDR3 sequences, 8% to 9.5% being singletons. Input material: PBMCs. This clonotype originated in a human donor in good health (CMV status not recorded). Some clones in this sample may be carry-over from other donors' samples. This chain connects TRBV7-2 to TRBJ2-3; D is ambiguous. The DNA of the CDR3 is TGTGCCAGCACCCCGTCCTCGAAAGCAGATACGCAGTATTTT. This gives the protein CASTPSSKADTQYF.